The 29 T cell receptor beta chains given below trace back to one sample, sequenced in a study of CD8+ T cells in alopecia areata. Extraction and reverse transcription of RNA yielded cDNA as the sequencing template. TCRdb's copy holds only in-frame clones and misses some; the assay was immunoSEQ multiplex PCR. The repertoire consists of about 94,000 clones, with just over 70% occurring once and the leading ten covering approximately 15%. The treatment is: oral pan-JAK inhibitor, 5-10 mg twice daily. The sequencing used CD8+ T cells sorted from blood, collected at approximately week 45, from a patient treated with tofacitinib. These receptors were collected from a human donor with alopecia areata.

The V gene is TRBV29-1, the J gene TRBJ2-7; tentatively, D is TRBD1 (8 bases). The CDR3 runs to 13 residues. Trimming left V 4 bases short and J 7 bases short, with 17 bases between. Germline CDR1 reads SQVTM; CDR2 reads ANQGSEA. The CDR3 coding sequence is TGCAGCGTTGTAGGGGGGGACAGGTGGGAGCAGTACTTC. Translated: CSVVGGDRWEQYF.

The chain has TRBV5-1 and TRBJ2-7; D is unresolved. The CDR3 consists of 14 residues. V lost 4 bases and J 1 base, leaving 12 bases between the germline ends. The germline V gene has CDR1 SGHRS and CDR2 YFSETQ. In DNA form, the CDR3 reads TGCGCCAGCAGCCCCTCTGTCGGGTCCTACGAGCAGTACTTC. Translation: CASSPSVGSYEQYF. Full variable domain (remainder filled in from reference TRBV5-1 and TRBJ2-7): KAGVTQTPRYLIKTRGQQVTLSCSPISGHRSVSWYQQTPGQGLQFLFEYFSETQRNKGNFPGRFSGRQFSNSRSEMNVSTLELGDSALYLCASSPSVGSYEQYFGPGTRLTVT.

The chain is built from TRBV19 and TRBJ1-2; D is ambiguous. The germline V gene has CDR1 LNHDA and CDR2 SQIVND (reference sequence). There are 11 residues in the CDR3. Trimming removed 6 bases at V and 7 bases at J, with 9 bases between. CDR3 sequence (DNA): TGTGCCAGTAGCTTACTCGGTGGCTACACCTTC. Translated, it gives CASSLLGGYTF.

The V and J genes are TRBV5-4 and TRBJ1-5; no clear D. The CDR3 runs to 16 residues. In germline, CDR1 is SGHNT, CDR2 YYREEE (reference sequence). Trimming took 4 bases from V and 1 from J, leaving 15 bases between them. The CDR3 DNA follows: TGTGCCAGCAGCCCCGTCATACCAGCCAGCAATCAGCCCCAGCATTTT. Translated, it gives CASSPVIPASNQPQHF.

This clone was found once. CDR3 loop: CASSSYNSPLHF. CDR3 bases: TGTGCCAGCAGCTCCTATAATTCACCCCTCCACTTT. The gene calls are TRBV5-4 and TRBJ1-6; D is ambiguous. This CDR3 is built from 12 residues. CDR1 and CDR2 from the germline V gene are SGHNT and YYREEE (reference sequence). V lost 3 bases to trimming and J lost 2 bases, with 0 bases between them.

The chain is built from TRBV7-8 and TRBJ2-2; 10 bases agree with TRBD2. Trimming removed 5 bases from V and 2 bases from J; junction bases left unmatched: 8. CDR1 is SGHVS and CDR2 is FQNEAQ in the germline V gene. CDR3 length: 17 amino acids. In DNA, the CDR3 is TGTGCCAGCAGCCCCCGAGCTAGCGGGAGAAACACCGGGGAGCTGTTTTTT. This sequence encodes CASSPRASGRNTGELFF.

The genes are TRBV9 and TRBJ2-6, with D perhaps TRBD2 (6 bases). This CDR3 comprises 16 residues. The germline V gene encodes CDR1 SGDLS and CDR2 YYNGEE. The V gene lost 4 bases and the J gene lost 0 bases, with 11 bases spanning the gap. The chain's CDR3 is CASSPPGGSGANVLTF. Here the CDR3 DNA reads TGTGCCAGCAGCCCCCCCGGGGGCTCTGGGGCCAACGTCCTGACTTTC.

The chain employs TRBV9 and TRBJ2-1; possibly TRBD2 for D (6 bases). The CDR3 sequence is 15 residues long. CDR1 SGDLS and CDR2 YYNGEE come from the germline V gene. Trimming removed 3 bases from V and 4 bases from J, with 14 bases in between. Here the CDR3 reads CASSAEGTFYNEQFF. CDR3 nucleotide sequence: TGTGCCAGCAGCGCTGAGGGGACTTTTTACAATGAGCAGTTCTTC.

The chain has TRBV19 and TRBJ2-1; TRBD2 matches 8 bases. CDR3 length: 15 residues. The V segment lost 4 bases and the J segment 0 bases; nucleotides outside the gene matches: 2. Germline V gene lookup returns CDR1 LNHDA and CDR2 SQIVND (reference sequence). This chain's CDR3 is CASSTGGGSYNEQFF. In DNA form, the CDR3 reads TGTGCCAGTAGTACCGGGGGGGGCTCCTACAATGAGCAGTTCTTC.

The genes are TRBV27 and TRBJ2-1; perhaps D is TRBD1 or TRBD2 (5 bases each). CDR3 length: 13 residues. With 10 bases removed from V and 8 bases from J, the gap between germline ends came to 18 bases. Germline CDR1 MNHEY, CDR2 SMNVEV (reference sequence). CDR3 sequence (DNA): TGTGCCACCGGGGTTTGGATGGGGGATGAGCAGTTCTTC. This gives the protein CATGVWMGDEQFF.

In the case of this clone: A far larger clone lies a single base away; this is likely a read error. The CDR3 coding sequence is TGTGCCAGCAGCTTAATTGGGACCGGGGAGCTGTTTTTT. Amino acid sequence: CASSLIGTGELFF. The V and J genes are TRBV11-2 and TRBJ2-2; D ambiguous. V shed 2 bases and J shed 5 bases, with 6 bases lying between them. Germline-derived CDR1 and CDR2 are SGHAT and FQNNGV. This CDR3 is built from 13 residues.

CDR3 DNA sequence: TGCAGCGTCCTAGATGACCCCTACGAGCAGTACTTC. The encoded protein is CSVLDDPYEQYF. V and J are TRBV29-1 and TRBJ2-7; D gene unclear. Germline lookup yields CDR1 SQVTM and CDR2 ANQGSEA. The CDR3 runs 12 residues. V lost 6 bases and J 2 bases, leaving 11 bases between the germline ends.

On this clone: Other nucleotide sequences from this sample produce the same CDR3. The chain is built from TRBV11-2 and TRBJ2-7; D not resolved. CDR1 is SGHAT and CDR2 is FQNNGV in the germline V gene. V was trimmed by 4 bases and J by 4 bases, leaving 8 bases between them. This CDR3 has 12 residues. The CDR3, as DNA: TGTGCCAGCAGCTCAACCACGTACGAGCAGTACTTC. This encodes CASSSTTYEQYF.

The gene calls are TRBV27 and TRBJ2-1; TRBD1 might be the D (6 bases). The V end was cut by 8 bases, the J end by 4 bases, with 9 bases between. This CDR3 is built from 12 residues. Germline CDR1 and CDR2: MNHEY and SMNVEV (reference sequence). CDR3 residues: CASGGLYNEQFF. The DNA for the CDR3 is TGTGCCAGCGGGGGCCTATACAATGAGCAGTTCTTC.

The CDR3 bases are TGTGCCAGCAGCTTCCCCGGACTAGCGGGGGAGTTCACAGATACGCAGTATTTT. Its translation is CASSFPGLAGEFTDTQYF. The chain carries TRBV11-2 and TRBJ2-3; TRBD2 aligns across 13 bases. After removal of 3 bases from V and 2 bases from J, the junction contained 8 bases not matched to a gene. CDR3 length: 18 residues. CDR1 SGHAT and CDR2 FQNNGV come from the germline V gene.

This clone was counted between two and nine times. V and J are TRBV4-3 and TRBJ2-2; the D gene is possibly TRBD1 (5 bases). V lost 0 bases and J lost 4, with 12 bases in between. Germline V gene data show CDR1 as LGHNA and CDR2 as YSLEER. This CDR3 comprises 16 residues. For the CDR3, the DNA is TGCGCCAGCAGCCAAGATCTGTGGACAAGCACCGGGGAGCTGTTTTTT. This codes for CASSQDLWTSTGELFF.

The CDR3 DNA reads as TGTGCCAGCAGCATGGGACCCAACACCGGGGAGCTGTTTTTT. Translation gives CASSMGPNTGELFF. V usage is TRBV5-6 and J usage is TRBJ2-2; D tentatively reads TRBD1 or TRBD2 (5 bases each). Trimming stripped 4 bases from V and 2 bases from J, with 9 bases between. This CDR3 contains 14 residues. Germline CDR1 and CDR2: SGHDT and YYEEEE.

The chain has TRBV30 and TRBJ2-1; D not certain. CDR3 length equals 10 residues. Trimming pared 2 bases from V and 9 bases from J, leaving 5 bases between. CDR1 and CDR2 from the germline V gene are GTSNPN and SVGIG (reference sequence). The CDR3 loop is CAWSTGEQFF. CDR3 bases: TGTGCCTGGAGTACTGGTGAGCAGTTCTTC.

In its sample, this clone was seen a few times. This rearrangement joins TRBV7-3 to TRBJ2-6; D not certain. Trimming took off 5 bases at V and 2 bases at J, with 4 bases between the two ends. Germline CDR1 reads SGHTA; CDR2 reads FQGTGA. The CDR3 contains 13 residues. The CDR3 spells CASSPAGANVLTF. The DNA for the CDR3 is TGTGCCAGCAGCCCTGCTGGGGCCAACGTCCTGACTTTC.

The chain is built from TRBV19 and TRBJ1-2; 10 bases are shared with TRBD1. CDR3 length equals 15 residues. The J segment lost 6 bases and the V segment lost 8 bases, leaving 12 bases of the junction unmatched. Germline loops: CDR1 LNHDA, CDR2 SQIVND (reference sequence). The CDR3: CASQPGTGDFDGYTF. CDR3 DNA sequence: TGTGCCAGTCAGCCCGGGACAGGGGATTTTGATGGCTACACCTTC.

The J gene is TRBJ1-5, the V gene TRBV5-1; the D gene is possibly TRBD1 (5 bases). Trimming took off 0 bases at V and 4 bases at J, with 8 bases between the two ends. In germline, CDR1 is SGHRS, CDR2 YFSETQ. This CDR3 region has 14 residues. The CDR3 protein is CASSLEGPNQPQHF. CDR3 nucleotide sequence: TGCGCCAGCAGCTTGGAGGGGCCGAATCAGCCCCAGCATTTT.

The chain links TRBV29-1 to TRBJ2-2; 8 bases map to TRBD1. This CDR3 has 14 amino acids. Trimming took 6 bases from V and 1 from J; bases not matched to a gene: 4. The germline CDR1 and CDR2 sequences are SQVTM and ANQGSEA. CDR3 protein: CSVGTGWNTGELFF. Here the CDR3 DNA reads TGCAGCGTAGGGACAGGCTGGAACACCGGGGAGCTGTTTTTT.

This rearrangement joins TRBV14 to TRBJ1-5; D unclear. V was shortened by 2 bases and J by 5 bases, with 13 bases between the two germline ends. Germline CDR1 and CDR2: SGHDN and FVKESK. The CDR3 runs to 15 residues. CDR3 protein: CASSQSLPRYQPQHF. Here the CDR3 DNA reads TGTGCCAGCAGCCAAAGCCTGCCCCGGTATCAGCCCCAGCATTTT.

This chain joins TRBV7-9 and TRBJ1-4; possibly TRBD1 for D (5 bases). V gave up 3 bases and J gave up 8 bases, with 19 bases separating them. The CDR3 length is 16 residues. CDR1 and CDR2 (germline): SEHNR, FQNEAQ (reference sequence). The CDR3 bases are TGTGCCAGCAGCTTGATAGGGGACGGCCCTCGGGAAAAACTGTTTTTT. Amino acid sequence: CASSLIGDGPREKLFF.

There are many counts of this clone. The identical CDR3 is also encoded by other nucleotide sequences in the sample. DNA for the CDR3: TGCGCCAGCAGCCAAGACCGGACAGGGAACACCGGGGAGCTGTTTTTT. Protein product: CASSQDRTGNTGELFF. The J gene is TRBJ2-2, the V gene TRBV4-3, with 7 bases matching TRBD1. CDR3 size: 16 residues. CDR1 LGHNA and CDR2 YSLEER come from the germline V gene. After removal of 0 bases from V and 1 base from J, the junction contained 2 bases not matched to a gene.

For this clone: Other DNA sequences from this sample encode an identical CDR3 as well. The chain uses TRBV6-5 and TRBJ2-7; weak D call: TRBD2 (6 bases). V was trimmed by 0 bases and J by 4 bases, leaving 7 bases between them. The CDR3 length is 13 residues. CDR1 MNHEY and CDR2 SVGAGI come from the germline V gene. The chain's CDR3 is CASSYSEGYEQYF. As DNA, the CDR3 is TGTGCCAGCAGTTACTCGGAGGGGTACGAGCAGTACTTC.

The chain employs TRBV29-1 and TRBJ2-3; maybe TRBD2 (5 bases). V was shortened by 6 bases and J by 3 bases, with 16 bases between the two germline ends. Germline CDR1 reads SQVTM; CDR2 reads ANQGSEA. This CDR3 is 14 amino acids long. The DNA of the CDR3 is TGCAGCGTCAAGGACTTTGAACCGACAGATACGCAGTATTTT. This translates into CSVKDFEPTDTQYF.

The chain recombines TRBV7-9 with TRBJ2-3, with D possibly matching TRBD1 (6 bases). Germline CDR1 reads SEHNR; CDR2 reads FQNEAQ (reference sequence). The CDR3 is 15 amino acids. The V and J ends lost 5 bases and 5 bases respectively, with 17 bases between them. The CDR3 DNA reads as TGTGCCAGCAGCCTCCTTAGAGGGGGTGAAGATACGCAGTATTTT. This encodes CASSLLRGGEDTQYF.

This rearrangement joins TRBV7-6 to TRBJ1-4; D is undetermined. The CDR3 contains 15 residues. The germline CDR1 and CDR2 sequences are SGHVS and FNYEAQ. Trimming took off 5 bases at V and 0 bases at J, with 10 bases between the two ends. DNA for the CDR3: TGTGCCAGCAGCATGACATTTGCAACTAATGAAAAACTGTTTTTT. This translates into CASSMTFATNEKLFF.